Given below is one TCR beta chain in context. The data were obtained in a study of technical replicates of blood from several donors. V shed 4 bases and J 6 bases; nucleotides not matched to a gene: 13. Germline CDR1 KGHSH, CDR2 LQKENI. The CDR3 covers 18 residues. Method: immunoSEQ multiplex PCR; TCRdb's copy keeps in-frame clones and lacks some. The profile shows tens of thousands of clones, approximately 95% of them singletons. This TCR came from a human donor in good health. The sequenced sample consisted of T cells isolated from PBMCs. J is TRBJ2-4 and V is TRBV18; 12 bases align to TRBD2. This CDR3 is CASSLTLAGGPRPNIQYF. The CDR3 DNA follows: TGTGCCAGCTCACTTACCCTAGCGGGAGGGCCGAGGCCAAACATTCAGTACTTC.